This TCR beta chain was recovered during a study of beta chain features in type 1 diabetes. On the study more broadly: Patients and healthy donors were similar in age, gender and cell yields.

Study observations and caveats: A greater similarity of naive, central memory and Treg TCRB repertoires was seen among patients than among healthy donors. Any HLA effect on TCRB rearrangement was left unresolved by small sub-analyses.

Trimming removed 1 base from V and 2 bases from J; junction bases left unmatched: 4. The germline V gene has CDR1 SEHNR and CDR2 FQNEAQ (reference sequence). CDR3 length: 15 residues. Via the markers CD45RO/CCR7/CD25/CD127/CD95/CD27, stem cell-like memory, regulatory, central memory and naive CD4+ cells were sorted. Turning to this clone: Its antigen is currently unknown.

cDNA synthesis used the whole RNA isolate, giving expressed TCRB sequences. Here immunoSEQ multiplex PCR was the method, and the copy in TCRdb shows in-frame clones only, minus some. Here the sample spans 500,000 to 700,000 clones, roughly 15% being singletons. J is TRBJ2-7 and V is TRBV7-9; 8 nucleotides agree with TRBD2. This receptor was obtained from a man younger than 30 in good health. Sequencing was performed on naive CD4+ T cells from blood. DNA of the CDR3: TGTGCCAGCAGCTTAGAACTAGCGGTTCCCTACGAGCAGTACTTC. It translates to CASSLELAVPYEQYF.